The 6 T cell receptor beta chains reported below all come from one sample, sequenced in a study of beta chain features in type 1 diabetes (dated by TCRdb to 2017 to 2018). Preparation of the library involved the immunoSEQ multiplex PCR assay. The entire isolated RNA was reverse transcribed using the High Capacity cDNA Reverse Transcription Kit, and thus expressed TCRB transcripts were sequenced. TCRdb re-hosts the immuneACCESS table, in-frame sequences only. Its copies lack some clones; in the studies checked, an unresolved V gene accounts for under half of them, and the cause for the rest is not known. This sample is represented by fewer than 350,000 clones; 14% to 15% of them were singletons. Less than 0.02% of the sample lies in the top ten. The full study reports these points: Type 1 diabetes patients showed a moderate but significant shortening of TCRB CDR3 length in all four CD4+ subsets.

No antigen has been identified for these receptors. The specimen sequenced was naive CD4+ T cells from blood. In light of the paper, this sample's cell subset or site label describes: true naive CD4+ T cells. These receptors were taken from a man aged 18 to 30 with type 1 diabetes.

The V and J genes are TRBV30 and TRBJ1-3, with D tentatively TRBD1 (5 bases). Germline loops: CDR1 GTSNPN, CDR2 SVGIG (reference sequence). The CDR3 runs to 13 residues. With 2 bases removed from V and 1 base from J, the gap between germline ends came to 6 bases. CDR3 DNA: TGTGCCTGGAGTCAGGGTTCTGGAAACACCATATATTTT. Its protein is CAWSQGSGNTIYF.

This clone was seen only a few times. V is TRBV5-4 and J is TRBJ1-2; D not resolved. Germline V gives CDR1 SGHNT, CDR2 YYREEE (reference sequence). The germline V and J ends were trimmed by 0 bases and 4 bases, with 10 bases remaining between them. The CDR3 totals 14 residues. CDR3 loop: CASSLEPLSYGYTF. For the CDR3, the DNA is TGTGCCAGCAGCTTGGAACCACTCTCCTATGGCTACACCTTC.

V is TRBV15 and J is TRBJ1-6, with D perhaps matching TRBD1 (5 bases). Trimming shortened V by 6 bases and J by 5 bases, and 17 bases separated the two germline ends. The CDR3 covers 16 residues. Germline V gene sequence: CDR1 LNHNV, CDR2 YYDKDF (reference sequence). The CDR3 region is CATSFTGLGHNSPLHF. CDR3 nucleotide sequence: TGTGCCACCAGTTTTACAGGTTTAGGTCATAATTCACCCCTCCACTTT.

The chain links TRBV11-2 to TRBJ2-7; D possibly corresponds to TRBD1 (5 bases). Trimming took 5 bases from V and 2 from J, leaving 16 bases between them. Per the germline V gene, CDR1 is SGHAT and CDR2 is FQNNGV. The CDR3 is made up of 15 amino acids. CDR3 region: CASSQQAIGPYEQYF. CDR3 DNA sequence: TGTGCCAGCAGCCAACAGGCTATAGGCCCCTACGAGCAGTACTTC.

The rearrangement joins TRBV7-9 to TRBJ2-3; 12 nucleotides align to TRBD2. CDR3 size: 16 residues. The germline CDR1 and CDR2 sequences are SEHNR and FQNEAQ (reference sequence). V gave up 6 bases and J gave up 3 bases; unmatched junction bases: 7. DNA of the CDR3: TGTGCCAGCAGTCCTAGCGGGGGGGCCGTTACAGATACGCAGTATTTT. Translation: CASSPSGGAVTDTQYF. Combining the CDR3 with reference TRBV7-9 and TRBJ2-3 gives the whole variable domain DTGVSQNPRHKITKRGQNVTFRCDPISEHNRLYWYRQTLGQGPEFLTYFQNEAQLEKSRLLSDRFSAERPKGSFSTLEIQRTEQGDSAMYLCASSPSGGAVTDTQYFGPGTRLTVL.

The chain uses TRBV29-1 and TRBJ2-7; 9 bases align to TRBD2. The CDR3 runs 13 residues. V was pared by 2 bases and J by 4 bases, with 3 bases of the junction left unmatched. Germline assignment: CDR1 SQVTM and CDR2 ANQGSEA. DNA for the CDR3: TGCAGCGTTGAACTAGCGGGGCGGTACGAGCAGTACTTC. The encoded protein is CSVELAGRYEQYF.